This T cell receptor (beta chain) appears in the sequencing data of a study of control samples from healthy donors and cancer patients. CDR1 is DFQATT and CDR2 is SNEGSKA in the germline V gene (reference sequence). The CDR3 totals 12 residues. V lost 3 bases to trimming and J lost 6 bases, with 11 bases between them. Sequenced by immunoSEQ multiplex PCR; TCRdb stores in-frame clones only, minus some. The sample data list under 200,000 clones. The sequence came from a woman aged 30 to 39 in good health. The sequenced material came from blood. The chain combines TRBV20-1 with TRBJ1-2; D gene ambiguous. The CDR3 is CSASTKGNGYTF. The CDR3 DNA sequence: TGCAGTGCTAGTACTAAGGGTAATGGCTACACCTTC.